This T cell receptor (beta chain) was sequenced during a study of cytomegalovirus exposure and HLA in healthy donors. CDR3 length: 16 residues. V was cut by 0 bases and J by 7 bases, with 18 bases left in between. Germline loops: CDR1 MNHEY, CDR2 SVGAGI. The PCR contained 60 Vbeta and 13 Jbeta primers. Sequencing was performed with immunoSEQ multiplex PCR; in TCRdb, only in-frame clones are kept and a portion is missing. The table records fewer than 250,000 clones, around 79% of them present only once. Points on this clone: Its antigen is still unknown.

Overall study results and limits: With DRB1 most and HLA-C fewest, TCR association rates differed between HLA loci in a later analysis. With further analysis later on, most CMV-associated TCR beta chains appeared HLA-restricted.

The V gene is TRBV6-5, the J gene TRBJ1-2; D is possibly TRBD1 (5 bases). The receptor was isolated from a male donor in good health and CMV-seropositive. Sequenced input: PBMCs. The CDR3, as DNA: TGTGCCAGCAGTTACTCGACCGGGGGGGTCCAGGGTGGCTACACCTTC. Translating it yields CASSYSTGGVQGGYTF.